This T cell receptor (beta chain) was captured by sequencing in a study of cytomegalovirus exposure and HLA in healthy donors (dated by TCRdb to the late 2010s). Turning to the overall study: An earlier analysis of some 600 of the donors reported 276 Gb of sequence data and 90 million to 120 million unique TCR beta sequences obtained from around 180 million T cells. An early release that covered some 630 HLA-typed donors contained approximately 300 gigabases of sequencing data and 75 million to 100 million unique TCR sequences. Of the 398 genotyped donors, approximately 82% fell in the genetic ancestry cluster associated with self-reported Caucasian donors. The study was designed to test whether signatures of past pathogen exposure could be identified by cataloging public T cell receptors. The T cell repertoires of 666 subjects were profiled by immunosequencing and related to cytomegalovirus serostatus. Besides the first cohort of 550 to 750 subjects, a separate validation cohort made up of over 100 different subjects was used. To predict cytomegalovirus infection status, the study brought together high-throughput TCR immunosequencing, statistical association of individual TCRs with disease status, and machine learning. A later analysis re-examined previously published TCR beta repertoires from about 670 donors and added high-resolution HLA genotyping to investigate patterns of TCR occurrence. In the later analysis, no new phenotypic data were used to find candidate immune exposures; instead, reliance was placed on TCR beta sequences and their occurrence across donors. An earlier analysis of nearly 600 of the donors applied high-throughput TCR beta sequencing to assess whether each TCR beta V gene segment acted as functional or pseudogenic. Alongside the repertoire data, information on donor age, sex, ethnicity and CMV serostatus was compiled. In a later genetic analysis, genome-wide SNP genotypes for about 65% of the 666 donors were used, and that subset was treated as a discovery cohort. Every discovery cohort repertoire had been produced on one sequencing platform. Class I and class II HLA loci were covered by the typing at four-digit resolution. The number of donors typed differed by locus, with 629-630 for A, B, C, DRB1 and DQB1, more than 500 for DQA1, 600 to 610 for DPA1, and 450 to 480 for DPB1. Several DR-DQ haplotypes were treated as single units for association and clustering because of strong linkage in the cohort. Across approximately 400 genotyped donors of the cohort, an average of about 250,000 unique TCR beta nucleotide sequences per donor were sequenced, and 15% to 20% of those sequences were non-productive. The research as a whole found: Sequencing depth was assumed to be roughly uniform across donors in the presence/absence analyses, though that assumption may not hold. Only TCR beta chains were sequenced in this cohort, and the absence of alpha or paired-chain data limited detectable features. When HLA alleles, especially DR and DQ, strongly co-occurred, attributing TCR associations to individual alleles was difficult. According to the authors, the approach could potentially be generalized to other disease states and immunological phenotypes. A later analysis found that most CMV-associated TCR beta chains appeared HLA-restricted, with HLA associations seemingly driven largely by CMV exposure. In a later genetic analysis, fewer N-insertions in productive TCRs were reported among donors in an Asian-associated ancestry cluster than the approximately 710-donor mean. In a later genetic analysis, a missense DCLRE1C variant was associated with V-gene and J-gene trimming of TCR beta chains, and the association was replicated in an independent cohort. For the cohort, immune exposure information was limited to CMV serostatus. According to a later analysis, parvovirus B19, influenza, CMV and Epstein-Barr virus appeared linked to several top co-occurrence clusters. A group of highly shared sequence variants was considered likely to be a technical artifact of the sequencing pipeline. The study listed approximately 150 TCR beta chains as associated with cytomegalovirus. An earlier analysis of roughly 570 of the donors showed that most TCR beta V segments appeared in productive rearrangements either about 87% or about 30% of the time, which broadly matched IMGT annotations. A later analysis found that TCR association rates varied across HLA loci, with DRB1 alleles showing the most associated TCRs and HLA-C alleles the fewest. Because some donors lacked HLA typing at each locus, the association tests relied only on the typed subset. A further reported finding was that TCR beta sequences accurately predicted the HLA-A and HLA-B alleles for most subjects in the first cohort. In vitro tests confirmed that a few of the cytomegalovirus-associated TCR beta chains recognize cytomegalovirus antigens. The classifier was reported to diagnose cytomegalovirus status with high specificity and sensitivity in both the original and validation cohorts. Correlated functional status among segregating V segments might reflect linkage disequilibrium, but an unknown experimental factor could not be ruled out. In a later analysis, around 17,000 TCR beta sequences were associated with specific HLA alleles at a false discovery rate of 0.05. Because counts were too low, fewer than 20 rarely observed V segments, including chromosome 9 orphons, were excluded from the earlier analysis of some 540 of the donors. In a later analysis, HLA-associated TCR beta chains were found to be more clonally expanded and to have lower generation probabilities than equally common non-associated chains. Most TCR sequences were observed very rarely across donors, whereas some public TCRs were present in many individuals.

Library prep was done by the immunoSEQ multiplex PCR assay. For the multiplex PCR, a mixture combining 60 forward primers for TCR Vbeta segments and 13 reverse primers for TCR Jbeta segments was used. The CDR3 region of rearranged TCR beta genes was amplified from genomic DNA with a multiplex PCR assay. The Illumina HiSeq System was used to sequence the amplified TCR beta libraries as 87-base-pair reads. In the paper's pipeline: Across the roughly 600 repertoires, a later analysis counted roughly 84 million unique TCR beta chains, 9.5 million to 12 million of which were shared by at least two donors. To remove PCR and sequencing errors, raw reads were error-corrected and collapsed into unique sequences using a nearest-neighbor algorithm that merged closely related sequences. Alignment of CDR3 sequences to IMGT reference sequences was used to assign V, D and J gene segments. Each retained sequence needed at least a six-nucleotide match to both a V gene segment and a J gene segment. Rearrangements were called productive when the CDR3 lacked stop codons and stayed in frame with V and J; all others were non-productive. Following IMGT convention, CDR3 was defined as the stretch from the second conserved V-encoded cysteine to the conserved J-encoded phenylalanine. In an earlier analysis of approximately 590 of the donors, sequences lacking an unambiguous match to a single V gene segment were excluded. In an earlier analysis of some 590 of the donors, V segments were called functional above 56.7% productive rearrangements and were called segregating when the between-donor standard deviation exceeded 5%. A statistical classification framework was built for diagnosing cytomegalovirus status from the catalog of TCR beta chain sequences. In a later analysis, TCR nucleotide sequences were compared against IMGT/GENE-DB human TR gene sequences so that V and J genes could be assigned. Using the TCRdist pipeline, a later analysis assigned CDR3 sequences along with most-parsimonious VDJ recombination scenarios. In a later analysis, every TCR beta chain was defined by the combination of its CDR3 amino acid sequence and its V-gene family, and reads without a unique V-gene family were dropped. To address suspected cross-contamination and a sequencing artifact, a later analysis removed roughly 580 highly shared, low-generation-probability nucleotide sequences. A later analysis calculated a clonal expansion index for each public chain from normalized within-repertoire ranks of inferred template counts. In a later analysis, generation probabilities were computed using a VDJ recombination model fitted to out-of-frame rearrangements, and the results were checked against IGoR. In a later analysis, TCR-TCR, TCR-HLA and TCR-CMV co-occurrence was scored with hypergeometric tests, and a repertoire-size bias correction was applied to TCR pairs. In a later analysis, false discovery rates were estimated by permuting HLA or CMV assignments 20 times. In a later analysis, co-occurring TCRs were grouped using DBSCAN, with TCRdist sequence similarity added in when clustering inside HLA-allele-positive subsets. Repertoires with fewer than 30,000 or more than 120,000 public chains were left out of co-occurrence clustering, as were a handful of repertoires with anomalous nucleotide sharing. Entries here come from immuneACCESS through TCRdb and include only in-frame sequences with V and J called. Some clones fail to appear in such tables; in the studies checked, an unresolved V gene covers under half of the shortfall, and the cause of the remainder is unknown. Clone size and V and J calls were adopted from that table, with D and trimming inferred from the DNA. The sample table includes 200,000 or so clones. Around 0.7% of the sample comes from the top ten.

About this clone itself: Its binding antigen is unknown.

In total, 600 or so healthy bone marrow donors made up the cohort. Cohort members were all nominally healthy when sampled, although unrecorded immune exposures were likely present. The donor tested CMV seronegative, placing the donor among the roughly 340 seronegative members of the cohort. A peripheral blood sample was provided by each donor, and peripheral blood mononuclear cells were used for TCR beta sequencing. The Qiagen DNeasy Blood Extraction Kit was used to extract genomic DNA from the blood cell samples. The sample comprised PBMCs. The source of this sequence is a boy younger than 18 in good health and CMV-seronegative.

In nucleotide form, the sequence is TGTGCCAGCAGCCCTAATCGGGGGGGCCTTGGCAATGAGCAGTTCTTC. It translates to CASSPNRGGLGNEQFF. The V gene is TRBV7-3 and the J gene is TRBJ2-1; the central 8 bases match TRBD2. The germline V gene yields SGHTA for CDR1 and FQGTGA for CDR2. After removal of 5 bases from V and 6 bases from J, the junction retains 12 bases not matched to a gene. There are 16 amino acids in the CDR3, from cysteine to phenylalanine inclusive. The CDR3 DNA has 48 bases and is translated from base 1.